A selection of T cell receptor beta chains follows, all from one sample in a study of CD8 T cells in ankylosing spondylitis. TCRdb fed the 5' RACE reads into MiXCR, producing one record per CDR3 protein. In the table there are some 240,000 distinct CDR3 sequences, about 20% of which are singletons. Sequenced: blood, either unsorted or a sorted T cell fraction (not recorded which). These TCRs come from a male donor with ankylosing spondylitis or in good health (not recorded which). Each CDR3 is given with its conserved first and last residue. A D gene is named only where the DNA matches it firmly. The size entry is marked missing in some rows and otherwise reads once, few, many or a size class.

clone_size | d_call | j_call | v_call | cdr3_length | cdr3_aa | cdr3_nt
NA | NA | TRBJ2-1 | TRBV4-3 | 17 | CASSQGVPGSSYNEQFF | TGCGCCAGCAGCCAAGGGGTCCCCGGGTCCTCCTACAATGAGCAGTTCTTC
NA | NA | TRBJ2-2 | TRBV4-3 | 17 | CASSQDYGNGHTGELFF | TGCGCCAGCAGCCAAGATTACGGGAACGGTCACACCGGGGAGCTGTTTTTT
few | TRBD2 | TRBJ2-3 | TRBV6-5 | 15 | CASSYLAGGTDTQYF | TGTGCCAGCAGTTACCTTGCGGGAGGCACAGATACGCAGTATTTT
few | NA | TRBJ2-7 | TRBV7-8 | 13 | CASSLRGLYEQYF | TGTGCCAGCAGCCTCCGGGGCCTTTACGAGCAGTACTTC
NA | NA | TRBJ2-1 | TRBV6-1 | 15 | CASTWDGEVYNEQFF | TGTGCCAGCACCTGGGACGGTGAGGTCTACAATGAGCAGTTCTTC
NA | NA | TRBJ2-7 | TRBV18 | 16 | CASSPPRGYPSYEQYF | TGTGCCAGCTCACCTCCCCGGGGATATCCCTCCTACGAGCAGTACTTC
few | NA | TRBJ2-1 | TRBV9 | 13 | CASSVEGGNEQFF | TGTGCCAGCAGCGTAGAGGGGGGAAATGAGCAGTTCTTC
few | TRBD1 | TRBJ2-1 | TRBV29-1 | 14 | CSVGTGQGYNEQFF | TGCAGCGTTGGTACCGGACAGGGCTACAATGAGCAGTTCTTC
NA | NA | TRBJ2-1 | TRBV7-2 | 12 | CASSLSFNEQFF | TGTGCCAGCAGCTTATCATTCAATGAGCAGTTCTTC
few | TRBD2 | TRBJ2-7 | TRBV20-1 | 17 | CSAWGLAGQETSYEQYF | TGCAGTGCCTGGGGACTAGCGGGACAGGAGACCTCCTACGAGCAGTACTTC
many | NA | TRBJ1-1 | TRBV11-2 | 12 | CASSLTNTEAFF | TGTGCCAGCAGCTTGACTAACACTGAAGCTTTCTTT
NA | TRBD2 | TRBJ2-1 | TRBV29-1 | 15 | CSAPGSGSSYNEQFF | TGCAGCGCCCCGGGGAGCGGGAGCAGTTACAATGAGCAGTTCTTC
NA | TRBD2 | TRBJ2-1 | TRBV13 | 17 | CASSSGLAVPSYNEQFF | TGTGCCAGCAGCTCGGGACTAGCGGTTCCGTCCTACAATGAGCAGTTCTTC
NA | TRBD2 | TRBJ2-7 | TRBV28 | 16 | CASSSLNSGSLYEQYF | TGTGCCAGCAGTTCACTGAATAGCGGGAGTTTGTACGAGCAGTACTTC
NA | NA | TRBJ2-7 | TRBV27 | 14 | CASSSGLLSYEQYF | TGTGCCAGCAGTTCGGGACTCCTCTCCTACGAGCAGTACTTC
NA | NA | TRBJ2-1 | TRBV7-9 | 12 | CASSSLRDEQFF | TGTGCCAGCAGCTCCCTCCGCGATGAGCAGTTCTTC
few | TRBD2 | TRBJ2-1 | TRBV5-1 | 18 | CASSLDLGGSWGYNEQFF | TGCGCCAGCAGCTTGGATTTGGGCGGGAGTTGGGGCTACAATGAGCAGTTCTTC
NA | NA | TRBJ2-2 | TRBV29-1 | 13 | CSVAFSLYGELFF | TGCAGCGTTGCTTTTTCATTGTACGGGGAGCTGTTTTTT
NA | TRBD2 | TRBJ2-1 | TRBV2 | 17 | CASSEGSGRSSYNEQFF | TGTGCCAGCAGTGAAGGAAGCGGGAGGAGCTCCTACAATGAGCAGTTCTTC
NA | NA | TRBJ2-3 | TRBV4-1 | 16 | CASSQGTGVGTDTQYF | TGCGCCAGCAGCCAAGGCACGGGAGTTGGAACAGATACGCAGTATTTT
few | NA | TRBJ2-7 | TRBV5-1 | 14 | CASSLGNLAYEQYF | TGCGCCAGCAGCTTGGGAAATCTCGCCTACGAGCAGTACTTC
many | NA | TRBJ2-2 | TRBV10-3 | 15 | CAISEVGLSAGELFF | TGTGCCATCAGTGAGGTCGGACTATCCGCCGGGGAGCTGTTTTTT
NA | NA | TRBJ2-1 | TRBV7-3 | 14 | CASSSLQGGGEQFF | TGTGCCAGCAGCTCTTTACAGGGAGGCGGTGAGCAGTTCTTC
once | TRBD1 | TRBJ2-2 | TRBV7-9 | 15 | CASRQLDRDTGELFF | TGTGCCAGCAGACAATTGGACAGGGACACCGGGGAGCTGTTTTTT
many | TRBD2 | TRBJ2-3 | TRBV12-3/TRBV12-4 | 15 | CASSATSGGTDTQYF | TGTGCCAGCAGTGCAACTAGCGGGGGCACAGATACGCAGTATTTT
few | NA | TRBJ2-1 | TRBV6-5 | 15 | CASSYSGGPYNEQFF | TGTGCCAGCAGTTACTCAGGGGGGCCCTACAATGAGCAGTTCTTC
NA | NA | TRBJ1-1 | TRBV19 | 15 | CASIEVIGGNTEAFF | TGTGCCAGTATTGAGGTCATAGGGGGGAACACTGAAGCTTTCTTT
NA | NA | TRBJ2-3 | TRBV7-2 | 16 | CASSLTLSPITDTQYF | TGTGCCAGCAGCTTAACGCTATCACCTATCACAGATACGCAGTATTTT